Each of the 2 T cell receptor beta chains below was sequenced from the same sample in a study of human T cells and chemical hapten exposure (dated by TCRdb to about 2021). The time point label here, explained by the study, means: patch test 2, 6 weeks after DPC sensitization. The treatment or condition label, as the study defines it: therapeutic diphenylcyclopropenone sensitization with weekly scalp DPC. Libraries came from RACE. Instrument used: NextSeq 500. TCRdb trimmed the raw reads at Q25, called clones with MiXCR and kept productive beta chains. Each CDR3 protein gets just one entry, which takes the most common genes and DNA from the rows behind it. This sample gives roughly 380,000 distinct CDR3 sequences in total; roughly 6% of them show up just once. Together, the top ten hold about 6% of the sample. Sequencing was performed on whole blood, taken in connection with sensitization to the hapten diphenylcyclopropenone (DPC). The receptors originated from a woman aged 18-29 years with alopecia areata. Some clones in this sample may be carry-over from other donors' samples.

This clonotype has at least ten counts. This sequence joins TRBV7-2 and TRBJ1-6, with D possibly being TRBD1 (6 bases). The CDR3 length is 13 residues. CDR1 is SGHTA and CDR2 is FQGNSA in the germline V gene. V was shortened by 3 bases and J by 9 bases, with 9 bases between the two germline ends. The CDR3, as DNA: TGTGCCAGCAGCTTGGACAGAACTTCACCCCTCCACTTT. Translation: CASSLDRTSPLHF.

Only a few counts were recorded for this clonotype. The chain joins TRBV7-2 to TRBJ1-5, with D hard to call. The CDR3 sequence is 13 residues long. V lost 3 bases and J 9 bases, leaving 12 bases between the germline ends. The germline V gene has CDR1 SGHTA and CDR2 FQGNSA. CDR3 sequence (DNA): TGTGCCAGCAGCTTTTTGGCATCTGGGCCCCAGCATTTT. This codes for CASSFLASGPQHF.